This note documents a single T cell receptor beta chain sequence. The V gene's germline CDR1 is KGHDR and CDR2 SFDVKD. J was trimmed by 8 bases and V by 3 bases; bases with no gene match: 1. This CDR3 comprises 12 residues. The data stem from a study of blood T cell repertoires in COVID-19. Study-level background: Collection of acute and convalescent COVID-19 samples took place in the United States, Italy and Spain. PBMCs, B-cell-depleted T cells, or T cells were the source of the cDNA or gDNA that made up the material.

Original methodology: Using reference gene primer amplification, nucleated cell counts were estimated. This table comes from immunoSEQ multiplex PCR, and its TCRdb copy is limited to in-frame clones, with some not included. The V and J calls and clone size are taken from that table; D and trimming were inferred from the DNA. The sample shows about 260,000 clones, roughly 85% of them seen only once. Input material: peripheral blood. This chain links TRBV24-1 with TRBJ1-1, with 8 bases that match TRBD1. The receptor's source is a man aged 55 to 70 who had recovered from COVID-19. The CDR3, as DNA: TGTGCCACCAGTGATAGGACAGGGGAAGCTTTCTTT. Translation: CATSDRTGEAFF.